This T cell receptor beta chain was documented in a study of CD8 T cells in Susac syndrome. Study-level background: When their blood was taken, patients with Susac syndrome were therapy-naive, taking corticosteroids, or taking intravenous immunoglobulin alone. Study findings and constraints: Detection of Susac-specific public clones gave 15 to 20 in total CD8+ repertoires and roughly five in CD8+ TEMRA repertoires.

Note on this clonotype: Its antigen is not known.

RNA, at about 0.45 to 1 ug, was reverse transcribed with random hexamers. Across 54 Vbeta and 13 Jbeta, TCR beta CDR3 was amplified with immunoSEQ multiplex PCR. TCRdb redid the calling of the immunoSEQ multiplex PCR reads with MiXCR, one entry per CDR3 protein. The data show 120,000 or so distinct CDR3 sequences, more than 90% seen once. This CDR3 is built from 15 residues. The V end lost 6 bases, the J end lost 1 base, and 15 bases lay between the germline ends. FACS was used to enrich TEMRA cells, whereas the CD8+ and CD4+ T cells were obtained by negative isolation. The clonotype comes from a human donor with Susac syndrome. Sequenced: CD8+ T cells from PBMCs. The chain has TRBV12-3 or TRBV12-4 and TRBJ1-1; D gene unclear. The CDR3 DNA sequence: TGTGCCAGCAGGTCCCTTCGGGCAGCGAACACTGAAGCTTTCTTT. It codes for CASRSLRAANTEAFF.